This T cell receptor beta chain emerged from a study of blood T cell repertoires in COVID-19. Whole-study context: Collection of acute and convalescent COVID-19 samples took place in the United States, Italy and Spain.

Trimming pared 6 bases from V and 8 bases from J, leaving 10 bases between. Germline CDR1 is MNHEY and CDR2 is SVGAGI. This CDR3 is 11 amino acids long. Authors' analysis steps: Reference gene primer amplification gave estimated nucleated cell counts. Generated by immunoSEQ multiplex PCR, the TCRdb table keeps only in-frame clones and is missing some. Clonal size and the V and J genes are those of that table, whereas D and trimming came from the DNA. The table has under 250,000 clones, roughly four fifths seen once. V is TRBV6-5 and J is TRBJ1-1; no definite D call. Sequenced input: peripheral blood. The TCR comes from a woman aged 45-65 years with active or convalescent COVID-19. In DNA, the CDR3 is TGTGCCAGCAGCGGCAGAGGGGAAGCTTTCTTT. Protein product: CASSGRGEAFF.